The clone carrying this T cell receptor (beta chain) is a singleton in its sample. Its matching antigen is unknown. The method was immunoSEQ multiplex PCR; TCRdb's version includes in-frame clones alone and lacks a portion of them. Of 300,000 to 400,000 clones in the sample, 92% were seen once. Germline values: CDR1 SGHTA, CDR2 FQGNSA. The CDR3 is 12 residues long. Trimming cost V 1 base and J 10 bases, with 10 bases left between them. These data are taken from a study of Ad26.COV2.S vaccination and SARS-CoV-2 variants. The study, taken as a whole, reports: The TCR breadth and depth analyses may have understated or missed part of the total T cell responses. Vaccinated individuals (as opposed to placebo recipients) had higher spike-specific TCR breadth. Comparability of non-spike TCR breadth was observed across vaccine and placebo recipients. Vaccinees reportedly had broad spike-specific CD8+ and CD4+ T cell responses.

V usage is TRBV7-2 and J usage is TRBJ1-1; D is unresolved. The sample here was peripheral blood, taken after recovery from COVID-19. The sequence was obtained from a human donor who had recovered from COVID-19. The CDR3 region is CASSLVAGSAFF. For the CDR3, the DNA is TGTGCCAGCAGCTTAGTGGCAGGCTCAGCTTTCTTT.